Sequencing of this TCR beta chain was carried out in a study of shared clonotypes between healthy human individuals. Sequencing used immunoSEQ multiplex PCR; TCRdb keeps in-frame clones, though not all of them. The sample contains under 1,100,000 clones, about 70% of which appear only once. This CDR3 spans 16 amino acids. Germline-derived CDR1 and CDR2 are MGHRA and YSYEKL. Trimming stripped 0 bases from V and 0 bases from J, with 12 bases between. This TCR came from a man aged 18 to 35 in good health. The sample comprised memory CD4+ T cells sorted from blood. Documented subset: CD45RA-negative fraction. J is TRBJ2-7 and V is TRBV4-1, with D possibly matching TRBD2 (5 bases). For the CDR3, the DNA is TGCGCCAGCAGCCAAGAACCCGGGGTGAACTCCTACGAGCAGTACTTC. It is translated as CASSQEPGVNSYEQYF.